The rows below give T cell receptor beta chains drawn from one sample of a study of regulatory T cells in long-lasting Graves disease. TCRdb independently ran MiXCR on the multiplex PCR reads; one entry per CDR3 protein. The sample includes 410,000 or so distinct CDR3 sequences, just under 15% of them seen just once. This sample also appeared in a second study, on T cells in Graves' hyperthyroidism and ophthalmopathy.

The sample consisted of peripheral blood mononuclear cells (PBMCs), taken at new diagnosis, from a patient treated with antithyroid drugs. Source of these receptors: a young woman with Graves disease. Both conserved end residues are part of each CDR3. D genes are given only for firm matches. A row's size may be missing; if present it is once, few, many or a size class.

-,TRBJ2-7,TRBV28,TRBD1,CASRDRGSDEQYF,TGTGCCAGCAGAGACAGGGGATCGGACGAGCAGTACTTC
-,TRBJ2-2,TRBV12-5,TRBD2,CASGRIAGGPIGELFF,TGTGCTAGTGGCCGAATAGCGGGAGGGCCGATCGGGGAGCTGTTTTTT
-,TRBJ2-1,TRBV24-1,TRBD1,CATSDRDRTSGTQFF,TGTGCCACCAGTGATCGGGACAGGACCTCAGGCACGCAGTTCTTC
once,TRBJ2-1,TRBV10-2,-,CASSEFRVRDEQFF,TGCGCCAGCAGTGAGTTTAGGGTCCGGGATGAGCAGTTCTTC
many,TRBJ2-2,TRBV29-1,-,CSVRGPTGELFF,TGCAGCGTCAGGGGACCCACCGGGGAGCTGTTTTTT
many,TRBJ2-2,TRBV12-3/TRBV12-4,TRBD2,CASSAGLAGPGELFF,TGTGCCAGCAGTGCGGGACTAGCGGGACCCGGGGAGCTGTTTTTT
many,TRBJ1-1,TRBV7-2,-,CASSLEGRKAFF,TGTGCCAGCAGCTTAGAGGGTCGAAAAGCTTTCTTT
few,TRBJ2-5,TRBV27,TRBD2,CASSLLKGRGTETQYF,TGTGCCAGCAGTTTATTAAAGGGGAGGGGCACAGAGACCCAGTACTTC
-,TRBJ2-5,TRBV11-2,-,CASSRWGSLQETQYF,TGTGCCAGCAGTCGATGGGGGAGCCTCCAAGAGACCCAGTACTTC
many,TRBJ2-4,TRBV28,-,CASSLGFGGVDIQYF,TGTGCCAGCAGTTTAGGGTTCGGAGGGGTGGACATTCAGTACTTC
-,TRBJ2-2,TRBV10-3,-,CAISEFGELFF,TGTGCCATCAGTGAGTTCGGGGAGCTGTTTTTT
-,TRBJ2-1,TRBV5-1,TRBD2,CASSLGGTSGRAKNEQFF,TGCGCCAGCAGCTTGGGCGGGACTAGCGGGAGGGCGAAGAATGAGCAGTTCTTC
-,TRBJ2-7,TRBV7-2,TRBD2,CASSQGGLAVLTYEQYF,TGTGCCAGCAGCCAAGGGGGACTAGCGGTACTAACCTACGAGCAGTACTTC
few,TRBJ2-7,TRBV10-3,-,CAIRVSSLEQYF,TGTGCCATCAGGGTATCGAGCCTCGAGCAGTACTTC
many,TRBJ2-5,TRBV7-9,-,CASSLVPIETQYF,TGTGCCAGCAGCTTAGTTCCTATAGAGACCCAGTACTTC
-,TRBJ1-2,TRBV6-2/TRBV6-3,-,CASSGETSYGYTF,TGTGCCAGCAGTGGAGAGACTTCCTATGGCTACACCTTC
-,TRBJ2-1,TRBV6-1,-,CASSPWGSHEQFF,TGTGCCAGCAGTCCTTGGGGGTCTCATGAGCAGTTCTTC
many,TRBJ2-7,TRBV3-1,-,CASSQTPRGGVEYEQYF,TGTGCCAGCAGCCAAACTCCCCGGGGCGGGGTGGAGTACGAGCAGTACTTC
many,TRBJ2-1,TRBV7-3,-,CASSLEGQDNEQFF,TGTGCCAGCAGTTTAGAGGGGCAAGACAATGAGCAGTTCTTC
many,TRBJ1-5,TRBV30,-,CAWSRGTSQPQHF,TGTGCCTGGAGCCGGGGGACATCTCAGCCCCAGCATTTT
many,TRBJ2-1,TRBV30,TRBD2,CAWSTGGSYNEQFF,TGTGCCTGGTCAACGGGAGGCTCCTACAATGAGCAGTTCTTC
many,TRBJ2-7,TRBV7-9,-,CASSSYLAPSYEQYF,TGTGCCAGCAGCTCGTACTTGGCTCCCTCCTACGAGCAGTACTTC
-,TRBJ2-3,TRBV9,-,CASSVDGSSTDTQYF,TGTGCCAGCAGCGTAGACGGTTCTAGCACAGATACGCAGTATTTT
-,TRBJ1-2,TRBV28,TRBD1,CASSQPGGSNYGYTF,TGTGCCAGCAGCCAACCAGGGGGCTCAAACTATGGCTACACCTTC
-,TRBJ2-2,TRBV5-1,-,CASSLAPQGSNTGELFF,TGCGCCAGCAGCTTGGCGCCCCAGGGGTCGAACACCGGGGAGCTGTTTTTT
many,TRBJ2-7,TRBV12-3/TRBV12-4,TRBD1,CASLVRGHSYEQYF,TGTGCCAGCCTGGTTAGGGGGCACTCCTACGAGCAGTACTTC
-,TRBJ2-3,TRBV20-1,-,CSAIVVWSDTQYF,TGCAGTGCTATTGTGGTATGGTCGGATACGCAGTATTTT
many,TRBJ2-7,TRBV11-2,-,CASSSSGPSYEQYF,TGTGCCAGCAGCTCCTCAGGGCCCTCCTACGAGCAGTACTTC